This entry is about one TCR beta chain. Its antigen is currently unknown. A read error is possible here, since a much larger clone lies one base away. These data are taken from a study of breast tumors, draining lymph nodes, adjacent tissues. Study results and caveats: Most tumor T cells seemingly derive from lymph node, then expand in tumor. Compared with basal-like, luminal-like tumors shared significantly more repertoire with nontumor tissue.

The lymph nodes were axillary draining lymph nodes from breast cancer patients. This CDR3 comprises 15 residues. Germline values: CDR1 DFQATT, CDR2 SNEGSKA (reference sequence). TCRdb re-called the multiplex PCR reads through MiXCR, storing one row per CDR3 protein. The sample consists of 150,000 to 200,000 distinct CDR3 sequences, about 33% of them appearing once. The material sequenced was axillary lymph node tissue. This chain joins TRBV20-1 and TRBJ2-5; possible D gene TRBD2, 7 bases. This clonotype originated in a female donor with breast cancer. Some clones in this sample may be carry-over from other donors' samples. For the CDR3, the DNA is TGCAGTGCAGCCCCCCCTGTGGGGGGGCAAGAGACCCAGTGCTTC. Translated: CSAAPPVGGQETQCF.